The TCR beta chain under discussion was sequenced for a study of early T cells in non-severe SARS-CoV-2 infection (dated by TCRdb to the early 2020s). Regarding the study in general: Bulk RNA from unsorted whole blood was used for TCR sequencing, so alpha and beta chains could not be paired.

Inclusive of the bounding cysteine and phenylalanine, the CDR3 is 13 residues long. Only CDR3 DNA remains: 39 bases, in frame from the first base. Points the paper makes about the study in general: VDJdb matching was skewed toward anti-spike CD8 responses and likely underestimated virus-specific expansions, missing private and CD4 specificities.

This clonotype was seen once. What antigen it recognizes has not been identified. This may be a read error, as it is one base from a much larger clone. The library relied on 5' RACE. Data came from a NextSeq 500. Unique molecular identifiers were attached to individual cDNA molecules in the TCR library protocol so that sequencing error and PCR bias could be corrected. TCR alpha and beta chains were both sequenced, and the abundances of alpha and beta sequences in each sample were closely correlated with each other. As for how the authors treated the data: Decombinator V4 was used to annotate TCR sequences for V gene, J gene and CDR3. Expanded TCRs were defined as changing significantly between any two time points under a Poisson model with p below 0.0001. Abundances of TCRs were expressed as counts per million after normalisation to the total number of TCRs sequenced in each sample. MAIT TCRs were defined by TRAV1-2 paired with TRAJ12, TRAJ20 or TRAJ33, and iNKT TCRs by TRAV10 paired with TRAJ18. VDJdb, accessed on 1 November 2021, was searched for TCRs annotated for CMV, EBV and SARS-CoV-2, and TCRs annotated for more than one antigen were excluded. TCRdb ran its own pipeline on the public reads, namely fastp trimming at Q25 and MiXCR clone calling, and kept in-frame beta chains. Rows are unified per CDR3 protein, each entry keeping the most common DNA and genes. TCRdb, not the original authors, processed these V and J calls. The sample profile shows about 60,000 distinct CDR3 sequences; 8% to 10% of them were found once. The ten largest clonotypes hold less than 10% of the sample.

The study was a case-control design nested within a healthcare worker cohort in London, UK, with weekly nasopharyngeal swab PCR tests and blood sampling. Healthcare workers were recruited between 23 and 31 March 2020, during the week of the UK lockdown, and were followed weekly for up to about 15 weeks. Material: whole blood. The sequence links TRBV12-3 or TRBV12-4 to TRBJ1-1, with no reliable assignment of the D segment. The clonotype was recovered from an adult who was a healthcare worker with PCR-confirmed SARS-CoV-2 infection or an uninfected control (not recorded which). The CDR3: CTSSPQLNTEAFF. The DNA reads TGTACCAGCAGTCCACAGCTGAACACTGAAGCTTTCTTT.